The 23 T cell receptor beta chains given below trace back to one sample, sequenced in a study of T cells in Graves' hyperthyroidism and ophthalmopathy. TCR beta CDR3 sequences were amplified from RNA transcripts. First-round RT-PCR targeting the TCR CDR3 was performed with the HTBI primer set. TCRdb ran MiXCR on the multiplex PCR reads and lists one entry per CDR3 protein. Altogether almost 250,000 distinct CDR3 sequences are present, roughly a quarter being singletons, with the ten largest covering roughly a third. The sample taken for sequencing was blood. The source of these receptors is a middle-aged woman with Graves' ophthalmopathy.

V gene TRBV12-3 or TRBV12-4 combines with J gene TRBJ2-7, with D perhaps assigned TRBD1 or TRBD2 (7 bases each). The CDR3 length is 13 residues. V gave up 3 bases and J gave up 5 bases, with 11 bases separating them. DNA for the CDR3: TGTGCCAGCAGTTTCAGGGGGGGAGACGAGCAGTACTTC. It translates to CASSFRGGDEQYF.

This clonotype showed up many times. This chain links TRBV20-1 with TRBJ2-7, with TRBD2 identical over 11 bases. CDR1 is DFQATT and CDR2 is SNEGSKA in the germline V gene (reference sequence). The CDR3 runs 15 residues. The junction had 12 bases not matched to a gene; V was cut back by 2 bases and J by 9 bases. The CDR3 DNA follows: TGCAGTGCTAGACTTAGCGGGAGGGGCACTTGGAGGCAGTACTTC. Translated: CSARLSGRGTWRQYF.

At least ten counts were recorded for this clonotype. CDR3 loop: CASSYSSRGETEAFF. CDR3 DNA sequence: TGTGCCAGCAGTTACTCGAGCAGGGGGGAAACTGAAGCTTTCTTT. This chain joins TRBV6-5 and TRBJ1-1, with TRBD1 matching over 7 bases. Per germline, CDR1 MNHEY and CDR2 SVGAGI. J gave up 5 bases and V 0 bases, and 6 bases lay outside the gene matches. CDR3 length: 15 residues.

This clonotype occurred many times. The chain is built from TRBV2 and TRBJ2-2; D gene ambiguous. This CDR3 contains 14 residues. From germline, CDR1 is SNHLY and CDR2 FYNNEI. The germline V and J ends were trimmed by 3 bases and 0 bases, with 5 bases remaining between them. The CDR3 DNA reads as TGTGCCAGCAGTGACCGGGCGAACACCGGGGAGCTGTTTTTT. As protein: CASSDRANTGELFF.

V usage is TRBV7-2 and J usage is TRBJ1-2; 9 nucleotides line up with TRBD1. There are 14 residues in the CDR3. The germline CDR1 and CDR2 sequences are SGHTA and FQGNSA. Trimming at V came to 5 bases and at J to 3 bases, leaving 4 bases not matched to a gene. The CDR3 reads CASSPRQGDYGYTF. The CDR3, as DNA: TGTGCCAGCAGCCCACGACAGGGGGACTATGGCTACACCTTC.

The table lists this clonotype with many counts. The chain carries TRBV5-6 and TRBJ2-7, with no clear D. The ends were cut back, 3 bases at V and 0 bases at J, with 16 bases in the middle. This CDR3 comprises 16 residues. In germline, CDR1 is SGHDT, CDR2 YYEEEE. CDR3 sequence reads: CASSSAVGRSSYEQYF. CDR3 bases: TGTGCCAGCAGCTCGGCGGTGGGTAGGAGCTCCTACGAGCAGTACTTC.

At least ten counts were recorded for this clonotype. This sequence joins TRBV20-1 and TRBJ2-2; 11 positions match TRBD2. This CDR3 region has 16 residues. From germline, CDR1 is DFQATT and CDR2 SNEGSKA (reference sequence). J lost 1 base, V lost 3 bases, and 4 bases had no gene match. The CDR3 here is CSASASGRMNTGELFF. CDR3 DNA: TGCAGTGCTAGTGCTAGCGGGAGGATGAACACCGGGGAGCTGTTTTTT.

This clonotype occurred a few times. The chain recombines TRBV11-2 with TRBJ1-2, with D tentatively TRBD1 (6 bases). Germline-derived CDR1 and CDR2 are SGHAT and FQNNGV. CDR3 length: 14 residues. V shed 5 bases and J shed 4 bases, with 14 bases lying between them. The CDR3 is CASSLGQPIYGYTF. The CDR3, as DNA: TGTGCCAGCAGCCTCGGACAGCCGATCTATGGCTACACCTTC.

This clonotype was seen many times. This sequence joins TRBV18 and TRBJ2-2; D uncertain. The CDR3 length is 15 residues. Germline V CDR1 and CDR2: KGHSH, LQKENI. Trimming shortened V by 2 bases and J by 6 bases, and 13 bases separated the two germline ends. The CDR3 DNA reads as TGTGCCAGCTCACCAACGAATCCCACCCCCGGGGAGCTGTTTTTT. It is translated as CASSPTNPTPGELFF.

This clonotype was seen ten or more times. The rearrangement joins TRBV29-1 to TRBJ1-5; D not resolved. V lost 4 bases and J 6 bases, leaving 10 bases between the germline ends. Per germline, CDR1 SQVTM and CDR2 ANQGSEA. CDR3 length: 12 amino acids. CDR3 bases: TGCAGCGTTGGTTCCGAGCGTCAGCCCCAGCATTTT. Its protein is CSVGSERQPQHF. Looking up the rest from reference TRBV29-1 and TRBJ1-5 gives the full variable domain: SAVISQKPSRDICQRGTSLTIQCQVDSQVTMMFWYRQQPGQSLTLIATANQGSEATYESGFVIDKFPISRPNLTFSTLTVSNMSPEDSSIYLCSVGSERQPQHFGDGTRLSIL.

This clonotype was seen many times. This rearrangement joins TRBV7-6 to TRBJ2-5; 13 bases map to TRBD2. V was pared by 8 bases and J by 3 bases, with 6 bases of the junction left unmatched. The CDR3 spans 15 residues. Germline values: CDR1 SGHVS, CDR2 FNYEAQ. CDR3 residues: CASGSGLAGKETQYF. The CDR3 DNA sequence: TGTGCCAGCGGATCGGGACTAGCGGGGAAAGAGACCCAGTACTTC.

This clonotype was detected ten times or more. V and J are TRBV5-1 and TRBJ2-7, with 9 bases aligning to TRBD1. V lost 0 bases and J lost 5; bases outside the gene matches: 9. Looked up from germline, CDR1 is SGHRS and CDR2 is YFSETQ. This CDR3 is built from 16 residues. CDR3 sequence: CASSLAKGQGSNEQYF. CDR3 nucleotides: TGCGCCAGCAGCTTGGCCAAGGGACAGGGTTCCAACGAGCAGTACTTC.

The chain carries TRBV6-1 and TRBJ1-1, with TRBD1 as a possible D gene (6 bases). The CDR3 has 14 residues. Looked up from germline, CDR1 is MNHNS and CDR2 is SASEGT. V gave up 4 bases and J gave up 6 bases, with 15 bases separating them. CDR3 in DNA: TGTGCCAGCAGTGTTGGGGGGCAGGCTCCTGAAGCTTTCTTT. Residues: CASSVGGQAPEAFF.

The V gene is TRBV12-3 or TRBV12-4, the J gene TRBJ2-2; the D call may be TRBD1 or TRBD2 (5 bases each). This CDR3 is built from 14 residues. Trimming took 6 bases from V and 2 from J, leaving 10 bases between them. The CDR3 DNA reads as TGTGCCAGCAGGCTTGGGGGTAACACCGGGGAGCTGTTTTTT. The encoded protein is CASRLGGNTGELFF.

J is TRBJ2-4 and V is TRBV7-2; possibly TRBD2 for D (6 bases). V was cut by 1 base and J by 12 bases, with 19 bases left in between. Germline assignment: CDR1 SGHTA and CDR2 FQGNSA. The CDR3 has 15 residues. This chain's CDR3 is CASSLGLGAVGDQYF. CDR3 DNA: TGTGCCAGCAGCTTAGGACTAGGGGCGGTGGGGGATCAGTACTTC.

This clonotype was detected a few times. The chain links TRBV12-3 or TRBV12-4 to TRBJ2-2, with 9 bases fitting TRBD1. Losses at the gene ends were 4 bases for V and 3 bases for J; bases not matched to a gene: 12. This CDR3 contains 18 residues. The CDR3 loop is CASSSGGETGGYTGELFF. Written as DNA, the CDR3 is TGTGCCAGCAGTTCCGGAGGGGAGACAGGGGGTTACACCGGGGAGCTGTTTTTT.

The table lists this clonotype with many counts. This chain links TRBV12-3 or TRBV12-4 with TRBJ1-2; TRBD1 agrees at 7 bases. The CDR3 loop spans 15 amino acids. Trimming cost V 3 bases and J 3 bases; bases outside gene matches: 7. The CDR3 coding sequence is TGTGCCAGCAGTTTTATCCAGGGGGGATACTATGGCTACACCTTC. This gives the protein CASSFIQGGYYGYTF.

This clonotype came up a few times. The V and J genes are TRBV28 and TRBJ2-5; 7 nucleotides agree with TRBD1. The germline CDR1 and CDR2 sequences are MDHEN and SYDVKM. This CDR3 comprises 14 residues. The J segment lost 2 bases and the V segment lost 3 bases, leaving 3 bases of the junction unmatched. The CDR3 DNA sequence: TGTGCCAGCAGTTTCGACAGGGCTCAAGAGACCCAGTACTTC. Its translation: CASSFDRAQETQYF.

This chain uses TRBV6-2 or TRBV6-3 with TRBJ2-4, with 9 bases identical to TRBD2. V shed 8 bases and J 7 bases; nucleotides not matched to a gene: 12. The length of the CDR3 is 15 residues. Germline-derived CDR1 and CDR2 are MNHEY and SVGEGT. CDR3 in amino acids: CASDLGRGGRNIQYF. CDR3 nucleotides: TGTGCCAGCGACCTCGGGCGGGGGGGCCGGAACATTCAGTACTTC.

This clonotype was observed at least ten times. A much larger clone sits a single nucleotide away, making a read error possible. The genes are TRBV28 and TRBJ1-2, with D possibly TRBD1 on 5 matching bases. The V gene's germline CDR1 is MDHEN and CDR2 SYDVKM. The CDR3 runs to 12 residues. CDR3 coding DNA: TGTGCCAGCAGTTGGGGGGACTATGACTACACCTTC. It translates to CASSWGDYDYTF.

This clonotype was observed at least ten times. The gene calls are TRBV12-3 or TRBV12-4 and TRBJ2-7; TRBD1 aligns across 7 bases. There are 13 residues in the CDR3. V lost 6 bases to trimming and J lost 4 bases; unmatched junction nucleotides: 6. The CDR3 DNA follows: TGTGCCAGCAGGCTCGGACAGGCTTACGAGCAGTACTTC. It codes for CASRLGQAYEQYF.

The rearrangement uses TRBV18 and TRBJ1-6, with 8 bases identical to TRBD1. This CDR3 is built from 14 residues. J lost 5 bases, V lost 4 bases, and 1 base had no gene match. Germline V lookup: CDR1 KGHSH, CDR2 LQKENI. CDR3 DNA sequence: TGTGCCAGCTCACGGACAGGGAATAATTCACCCCTCCACTTT. Protein product: CASSRTGNNSPLHF.

Many counts were recorded for this clonotype. The chain is built from TRBV28 and TRBJ2-7, with D perhaps TRBD1 or TRBD2 (6 bases each). The germline V and J ends were trimmed by 2 bases and 0 bases, with 17 bases remaining between them. There are 17 residues in the CDR3. CDR1 and CDR2 from the germline V gene are MDHEN and SYDVKM. The CDR3 nucleotides are TGTGCCAGCAGTTTAAGGTTGGGGGGCCCAAGCTCCTACGAGCAGTACTTC. This gives the protein CASSLRLGGPSSYEQYF.